The 22 T cell receptor beta chains in this list originate from one sample, sequenced in a study of T cell clonotyping in hematopoietic cell transplantation. Clones were read by immunoSEQ multiplex PCR, and TCRdb kept only the in-frame ones, dropping some. The repertoire has some 11,000 clones, approximately 46% of them found once; the top ten carry approximately 9%. Sequencing used PBMCs, obtained 30 days after allogeneic stem cell transplant. All receptors come from a male patient aged 50 or older who had an allogeneic stem cell transplant from an unrelated donor, so the T cells may come from the graft donor. Some clones in this sample may be carry-over from other donors' samples.

V and J are TRBV30 and TRBJ2-5; TRBD2 matches 8 bases. The DNA end is more similar to TRBJ2-7, so the J call may be wrong. The germline V gene has CDR1 GTSNPN and CDR2 SVGIG (reference sequence). There are 14 residues in the CDR3. CDR3 DNA: TGTGCCTGCCCCGGGAGCGGGGGTTCCTACGAGCAGTACTTC. It yields the protein CACPGSGGSYEQYF.

This chain uses TRBV4-2 with TRBJ2-7; D may be TRBD1 or TRBD2 (6 bases each). V lost 5 bases and J 2 bases, leaving 13 bases between the germline ends. Germline V gives CDR1 LGHNA, CDR2 YNFKEQ. The CDR3 runs 14 residues. CDR3 sequence (DNA): TGTGCCAGCAGCTTGGGGGGCGGAGCCTACGAGCAGTACTTC. It encodes CASSLGGGAYEQYF.

The V gene is TRBV29-1, the J gene TRBJ1-1, with D unresolved. Trimming took 7 bases from V and 0 from J, leaving 12 bases between them. Germline values: CDR1 SQVTM, CDR2 ANQGSEA. The CDR3 is 13 amino acids. CDR3 nucleotide sequence: TGCAGCGGGAGCGGACCGCTGAACACTGAAGCTTTCTTT. Translation gives CSGSGPLNTEAFF.

This clone was seen only a few times. The genes are TRBV7-3 and TRBJ2-1; D is uncertain. CDR1 is SGHTA, CDR2 FQGTGA, per germline. The V gene lost 2 bases and the J gene lost 10 bases, with 9 bases spanning the gap. This CDR3 is 12 amino acids long. CDR3 DNA sequence: TGTGCCAGCAGCTTATCGAGAGAAGAGCAGTTCTTC. Translated, it gives CASSLSREEQFF. Complete variable domain (other parts from reference TRBV7-3 and TRBJ2-1): GAGVSQTPSNKVTEKGKYVELRCDPISGHTALYWYRQSLGQGPEFLIYFQGTGAADDSGLPNDRFFAVRPEGSVSTLKIQRTERGDSAVYLCASSLSREEQFFGPGTRLTVL.

The table lists this clone with a few counts. This rearrangement joins TRBV6-5 to TRBJ1-6; 8 bases map to TRBD1. Germline lookup yields CDR1 MNHEY and CDR2 SVGAGI. With V trimmed by 6 bases and J by 11 bases, 12 bases remained unmatched. There are 15 residues in the CDR3. The CDR3, as DNA: TGTGCCAGCAGAGCAAACAGGGGGAGCGGTACACCCCTCCACTTT. Translated: CASRANRGSGTPLHF.

This clone is classed as medium-sized (0.01 to 0.1%). The CDR3 DNA reads as TGTGCCGCTTCCGGGACAGACCCTTACGAGCAGTACTTC. It yields the protein CAASGTDPYEQYF. The chain uses TRBV28 and TRBJ2-7, with TRBD1 matching 7 bases. V lost 11 bases and J lost 4; bases outside the gene matches: 11. This CDR3 has 13 residues. The germline CDR1 and CDR2 sequences are MDHEN and SYDVKM.

This chain joins TRBV7-2 and TRBJ2-7; tentatively, D is TRBD2 (7 bases). V was cut by 3 bases and J by 5 bases, with 14 bases left in between. CDR1 SGHTA and CDR2 FQGNSA come from the germline V gene. The length of the CDR3 is 14 residues. This CDR3 is CASSLGAGANEQYF. DNA of the CDR3: TGTGCCAGCAGCTTGGGGGCGGGAGCTAACGAGCAGTACTTC.

This chain connects TRBV5-1 to TRBJ2-5, with 7 bases aligning to TRBD1. The CDR3 extends over 15 amino acids. J was trimmed by 5 bases and V by 4 bases; bases with no gene match: 11. Germline V gene data show CDR1 as SGHRS and CDR2 as YFSETQ. The CDR3 DNA is TGCGCCAGCAGCCCGAGGACAGGAGAGGGGGAGACCCAGTACTTC. Protein: CASSPRTGEGETQYF.

The chain has TRBV7-9 and TRBJ1-1; D remains ambiguous. Trimming removed 5 bases at V and 4 bases at J, with 8 bases between. Germline CDR1 is SEHNR and CDR2 is FQNEAQ (reference sequence). CDR3 length: 12 residues. CDR3 sequence (DNA): TGTGCCAGCAGCATAGGGTTCACTGAAGCTTTCTTT. It is translated as CASSIGFTEAFF.

The chain uses TRBV30 and TRBJ1-1; 7 nucleotides align to TRBD1. The CDR3 contains 13 residues. Per the germline V gene, CDR1 is GTSNPN and CDR2 is SVGIG (reference sequence). J lost 6 bases, V lost 2 bases, and 6 bases had no gene match. The CDR3 reads CAWSPDREAEAFF. The CDR3 DNA reads TGTGCCTGGAGTCCCGACAGGGAGGCTGAAGCTTTCTTT.

V gene TRBV5-1 combines with J gene TRBJ2-7; TRBD1 matches 8 bases. Trimming at V came to 1 base and at J to 9 bases, leaving 15 bases not matched to a gene. Germline-derived CDR1 and CDR2 are SGHRS and YFSETQ. This CDR3 region has 16 residues. The CDR3 spells CASSLMGDRSPLGQYF. The DNA of the CDR3 is TGCGCCAGCAGCTTGATGGGGGACAGGTCCCCTCTGGGGCAGTACTTC.

Here the CDR3 reads CASSLADYEQYF. The CDR3 bases are TGTGCCAGCAGCTTAGCGGACTACGAGCAGTACTTC. V and J are TRBV7-2 and TRBJ2-7, with unresolved D. There are 12 residues in the CDR3. Per the germline V gene, CDR1 is SGHTA and CDR2 is FQGNSA. V lost 0 bases and J 3 bases, leaving 3 bases between the germline ends.

This clone was counted between two and nine times. The V gene is TRBV6-1, the J gene TRBJ1-1; no firm D call. With 5 bases removed from V and 0 bases from J, the gap between germline ends came to 7 bases. CDR1 is MNHNS, CDR2 SASEGT, per germline. This CDR3 is 13 amino acids long. This CDR3 is CASSTELNTEAFF. The CDR3 DNA follows: TGTGCCAGCAGTACAGAGTTGAACACTGAAGCTTTCTTT.

The chain employs TRBV6-5 and TRBJ2-3; 8 nucleotides match TRBD2. Per the germline V gene, CDR1 is MNHEY and CDR2 is SVGAGI. The V and J ends lost 6 bases and 3 bases, in that order; junction bases with no gene match: 8. The length of the CDR3 is 15 residues. The CDR3 region is CASSPRGGATDTQYF. For the CDR3, the DNA is TGTGCCAGCAGCCCTCGGGGGGGCGCAACAGATACGCAGTATTTT.

This chain connects TRBV4-1 to TRBJ1-4; D is unresolved. There are 14 residues in the CDR3. Trimming took off 1 base at V and 8 bases at J, with 11 bases between the two ends. Germline assignment: CDR1 MGHRA and CDR2 YSYEKL. The CDR3 coding sequence is TGCGCCAGCAGCCAAGTTGCCCGAGGGGAAAAACTGTTTTTT. Protein sequence: CASSQVARGEKLFF.

The V call is TRBV14, the J call TRBJ2-5; the D is unclear. CDR3 length: 11 amino acids. Germline V gene sequence: CDR1 SGHDN, CDR2 FVKESK. V was trimmed by 2 bases and J by 6 bases, leaving 4 bases between them. The CDR3 region has the DNA TGTGCCAGCAGCCAACGGCAGACCCAGTACTTC. It is translated as CASSQRQTQYF.

The rearrangement joins TRBV4-3 to TRBJ1-2; the D gene is possibly TRBD1 (5 bases). V was pared by 0 bases and J by 3 bases, with 5 bases between. Germline CDR1 and CDR2: LGHNA and YSLEER. The CDR3 is made up of 13 amino acids. The CDR3 DNA follows: TGCGCCAGCAGCCAAGAAGGGGACTATGGCTACACCTTC. It yields the protein CASSQEGDYGYTF.

There are a few counts of this clone. The chain links TRBV29-1 to TRBJ1-1, with 11 bases matching TRBD1. This CDR3 region has 14 residues. Trimming took 7 bases from V and 6 from J; bases not matched to a gene: 10. Looked up from germline, CDR1 is SQVTM and CDR2 is ANQGSEA. The CDR3 sequence is CSARDRGKVSEAFF. CDR3 nucleotides: TGCAGCGCTCGGGACAGGGGGAAGGTCTCTGAAGCTTTCTTT.

J is TRBJ1-1 and V is TRBV30; D gene ambiguous. The germline gives CDR1 GTSNPN, CDR2 SVGIG (reference sequence). V was cut by 0 bases and J by 7 bases, with 12 bases left in between. The CDR3 extends over 13 amino acids. CDR3 amino acids: CAWSVLIIGEAFF. In DNA form, the CDR3 reads TGTGCCTGGAGTGTACTGATTATCGGTGAAGCTTTCTTT. The variable domain in full, with the rest retrieved from reference TRBV30 and TRBJ1-1, is SQTIHQWPATLVQPVGSPLSLECTVEGTSNPNLYWYRQAAGRGLQLLFYSVGIGQISSEVPQNLSASRPQDRQFILSSKKLLLSDSGFYLCAWSVLIIGEAFFGQGTRLTVV.

This rearrangement joins TRBV20-1 to TRBJ1-2; no firm D call. V shed 6 bases and J shed 4 bases, with 3 bases lying between them. The germline V gene encodes CDR1 DFQATT and CDR2 SNEGSKA (reference sequence). The CDR3 is 9 residues long. In DNA, the CDR3 is TGCAGTGCCCTCTATGGCTACACCTTC. As protein: CSALYGYTF.

This sequence joins TRBV30 and TRBJ2-5; D remains ambiguous. Germline CDR1 GTSNPN, CDR2 SVGIG (reference sequence). This CDR3 has 14 amino acids. V lost 3 bases and J 1 base, leaving 12 bases between the germline ends. The CDR3 here is CAWRPDGIQETQYF. CDR3 in DNA: TGTGCCTGGAGACCGGACGGAATCCAAGAGACCCAGTACTTC.

The chain employs TRBV28 and TRBJ1-2, with TRBD1 as a possible D gene (5 bases). Trimming stripped 5 bases from V and 8 bases from J, with 21 bases between. The CDR3 extends over 15 amino acids. Germline lookup yields CDR1 MDHEN and CDR2 SYDVKM. The CDR3 is CASSPGLGDGYGYTF. The CDR3 nucleotides read TGTGCCAGCAGTCCCGGTTTGGGGGATGGCTACGGCTACACCTTC.